This entry features one T cell receptor (beta chain) sequence. Its antigen is as yet unknown. Trimming left V 6 bases short and J 5 bases short, with 16 bases between. The CDR3 loop spans 15 amino acids. CDR1 and CDR2 (germline): SNHLY, FYNNEI. The sample is drawn from a study of shared clonotypes between healthy human individuals. Overall study results and limits: Naive CD4 clonotypes overlapped across a handful of donors at roughly 5%. The small donor group covered limited genetic and exposure diversity. Larger richness was generally estimated for naive than memory subsets.

Profiling relied on immunoSEQ multiplex PCR, and the TCRdb table lists in-frame clones only, not all of them. The sample lists approximately 1.9 million clones; just over 90% were seen once. CD45RO-negative, CCR7-selected cells formed the naive CD8 fraction, which excluded terminally differentiated effector memory CD45RA+ cells. What was sequenced was naive CD8+ T cells from PBMCs. The source of this sequence is a man aged 18 to 30 in good health. Some clones in this sample may be carry-over from other donors' samples. This chain joins TRBV2 and TRBJ1-4; possible D gene TRBD1, 6 bases. CDR3 nucleotide sequence: TGTGCCAGCAGCATAGACAGGACGAGGAATGAAAAACTGTTTTTT. This encodes CASSIDRTRNEKLFF.